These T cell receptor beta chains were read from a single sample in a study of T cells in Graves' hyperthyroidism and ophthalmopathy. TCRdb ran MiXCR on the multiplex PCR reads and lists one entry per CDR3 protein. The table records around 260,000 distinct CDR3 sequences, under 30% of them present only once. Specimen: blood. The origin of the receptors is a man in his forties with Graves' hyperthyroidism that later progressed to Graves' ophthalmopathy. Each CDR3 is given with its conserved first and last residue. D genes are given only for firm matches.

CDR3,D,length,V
CASSYWGAETQYF,.,13,TRBV6-2/TRBV6-3
CAGSSERGGNTIYF,.,14,TRBV6-5
CSATPSGRETQYF,TRBD2,13,TRBV20-1
CATSAGAGPTQETQYF,.,16,TRBV24-1
CASSLSGSLYEQYF,.,14,TRBV28
CATRIGLQGGNQPQHF,.,16,TRBV2
CASSDGPGRGSGYTF,.,15,TRBV2
CASSPRGPIYEQYF,.,14,TRBV6-5
CACRGGAKTGELFF,TRBD2,14,TRBV19
CASRYLAGGYTGELFF,TRBD2,16,TRBV12-3/TRBV12-4
CASSINWVARYIQYF,.,15,TRBV19